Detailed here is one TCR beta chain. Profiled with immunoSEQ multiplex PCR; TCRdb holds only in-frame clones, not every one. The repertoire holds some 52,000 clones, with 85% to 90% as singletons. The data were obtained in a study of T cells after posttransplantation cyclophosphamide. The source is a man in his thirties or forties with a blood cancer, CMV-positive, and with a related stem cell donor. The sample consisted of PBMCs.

The DNA of the CDR3 is TGTGCCAGTACCATTAGACAGGGAATTAGTTCACCCCTCCACTTT. Translated, it gives CASTIRQGISSPLHF. This chain uses TRBV19 with TRBJ1-6; 7 nucleotides align to TRBD1. CDR3 length: 15 amino acids. The V gene end was trimmed by 7 bases and the J gene end by 9 bases; junction bases not matched to a gene: 12. Germline values: CDR1 LNHDA, CDR2 SQIVND (reference sequence).